The 3 T cell receptor beta chains in this list originate from one sample, sequenced in a study of Graves' ophthalmopathy and Graves' hyperthyroidism. The authors amplified TCR beta CDR3 regions from RNA transcripts. RT-PCR with HTBI primers came first, then second-round multiplex PCR. TCRdb recomputed calls from the multiplex PCR reads with MiXCR, one row per CDR3 protein. The table has 450,000 to 600,000 distinct CDR3 sequences, approximately 35% seen once. Sequenced input: peripheral blood or thyroid tissue (not recorded which). These receptor sequences come from an adult man with Graves' hyperthyroidism.

This chain connects TRBV20-1 to TRBJ2-3; unclear D gene. The CDR3 spans 13 residues. CDR1 is DFQATT, CDR2 SNEGSKA, per germline (reference sequence). V was cut by 6 bases and J by 2 bases, with 12 bases left in between. The CDR3 here is CSALEWATDTQYF. The CDR3 DNA follows: TGCAGTGCCCTGGAGTGGGCCACAGATACGCAGTATTTT.

In this sample, this clonotype turned up once. V is TRBV24-1 and J is TRBJ1-2; D is possibly TRBD1 (5 bases). The length of the CDR3 is 17 residues. V was cut by 2 bases and J by 2 bases, with 17 bases left in between. Germline CDR1 and CDR2: KGHDR and SFDVKD. CDR3 coding DNA: TGTGCCACCAGTGATTCACTAGCGGGGGATGGAAACTATGGCTACACCTTC. Encoded protein: CATSDSLAGDGNYGYTF.

This rearrangement joins TRBV20-1 to TRBJ1-1; 7 bases match TRBD1. This CDR3 is 15 amino acids long. V gave up 6 bases and J gave up 3 bases; unmatched junction bases: 13. Germline V gene data show CDR1 as DFQATT and CDR2 as SNEGSKA (reference sequence). In nucleotides, the CDR3 is TGCAGTGCAAAGAATCTTGTGACAGGGCACACTGAAGCTTTCTTT. Its translation: CSAKNLVTGHTEAFF.